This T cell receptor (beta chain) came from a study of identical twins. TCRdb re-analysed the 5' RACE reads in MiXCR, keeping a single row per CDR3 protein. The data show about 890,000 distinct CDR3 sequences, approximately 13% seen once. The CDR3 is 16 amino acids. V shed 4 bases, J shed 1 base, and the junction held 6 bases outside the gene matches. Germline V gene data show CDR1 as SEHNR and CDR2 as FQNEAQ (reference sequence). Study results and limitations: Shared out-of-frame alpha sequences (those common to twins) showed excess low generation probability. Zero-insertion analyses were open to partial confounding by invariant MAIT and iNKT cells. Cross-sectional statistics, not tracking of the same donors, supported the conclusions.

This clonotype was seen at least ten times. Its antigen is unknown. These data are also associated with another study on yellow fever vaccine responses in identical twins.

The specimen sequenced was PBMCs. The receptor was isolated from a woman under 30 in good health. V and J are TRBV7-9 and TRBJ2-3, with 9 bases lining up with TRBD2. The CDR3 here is CASSSIAGVGTDTQYF. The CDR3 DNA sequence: TGTGCCAGCAGCTCAATAGCGGGAGTAGGCACAGATACGCAGTATTTT.